This TCR beta chain was captured in a study of blood T cell repertoires in COVID-19. Across the study: Donors in the United States, Italy and Spain gave samples during acute or convalescent COVID-19.

After removal of 6 bases from V and 2 bases from J, the junction contained 5 bases not matched to a gene. CDR1 and CDR2 from the germline V gene are MRHNA and SNTAGT. This CDR3 has 14 amino acids. Clones were sequenced by immunoSEQ multiplex PCR, and TCRdb holds only the in-frame ones, with some missing. This sample yields some 150,000 clones, of which 88% are seen a single time; about 11% belongs to the top ten. The source is a man aged 45 to 65 with active or convalescent COVID-19. This chain links TRBV6-4 with TRBJ2-3; 7 positions agree with TRBD1. Sequenced input: peripheral blood. CDR3 in amino acids: CASSPTGTTDTQYF. The CDR3 nucleotides are TGTGCCAGCAGCCCGACAGGGACCACAGATACGCAGTATTTT.